One sample yielded the 25 T cell receptor beta chains listed below, sequenced in a study of identical twins. One entry per CDR3 protein results from TCRdb running MiXCR on the 5' RACE reads. This sample carries about 700,000 distinct CDR3 sequences, 6% to 6.5% of them seen once, and the ten largest clones take 1.5% to 2%. Material for sequencing was naive T cells sorted from blood. These receptors were obtained from a man aged 18 to 30 in good health.

This clonotype came up a few times. V and J are TRBV12-3 or TRBV12-4 and TRBJ1-1; 9 bases align to TRBD1. The CDR3 spans 13 residues. Trimming removed 5 bases from V and 11 bases from J; junction bases left unmatched: 9. The CDR3 region is CASSQGQGVAAFF. The CDR3 DNA sequence: TGTGCCAGCAGTCAGGGACAGGGAGTGGCGGCTTTCTTT.

The chain has TRBV6-5 and TRBJ2-1, with D unresolved. This CDR3 contains 16 residues. V dropped 2 bases and J dropped 5 bases, with 16 bases sitting between them. Germline V gene lookup returns CDR1 MNHEY and CDR2 SVGAGI. The CDR3 loop is CASSYISVPYDNEQFF. Written as DNA, the CDR3 is TGTGCCAGCAGTTACATTTCGGTTCCCTACGACAATGAGCAGTTCTTC.

The chain couples TRBV4-3 to TRBJ2-7, with D perhaps matching TRBD1 (5 bases). CDR3 length: 15 amino acids. CDR1 and CDR2 from the germline V gene are LGHNA and YSLEER. V was pared by 3 bases and J by 3 bases, with 15 bases between. The CDR3 DNA follows: TGCGCCAGCAGCCAGGAACCAGACAGAGTCTACGAGCAGTACTTC. It codes for CASSQEPDRVYEQYF.

The V gene is TRBV18, the J gene TRBJ2-3; 9 bases map to TRBD2. Losses at the gene ends were 8 bases for V and 4 bases for J; bases not matched to a gene: 16. The CDR3 totals 17 residues. From germline, CDR1 is KGHSH and CDR2 LQKENI. The CDR3 sequence is CASVSISSGRSADTQYF. In nucleotides, the CDR3 is TGTGCCAGCGTATCGATAAGTAGCGGGAGAAGCGCAGATACGCAGTATTTT.

In its sample, this clonotype was seen a few times. The gene calls are TRBV18 and TRBJ2-5; the D is unclear. V lost 2 bases and J lost 5, with 12 bases in between. Per the germline V gene, CDR1 is KGHSH and CDR2 is LQKENI. The CDR3 covers 14 residues. The CDR3 coding sequence is TGTGCCAGCTCACCATTCTTGTCATCGGAGACCCAGTACTTC. It encodes CASSPFLSSETQYF.

The rearrangement uses TRBV12-3 or TRBV12-4 and TRBJ1-6; 7 bases fit TRBD1. V shed 5 bases and J 14 bases; nucleotides not matched to a gene: 9. There are 13 residues in the CDR3. The chain's CDR3 is CASSPGDSHTLHF. CDR3 in DNA: TGTGCCAGCAGTCCCGGGGACAGCCACACCCTCCACTTT.

In its sample, this clonotype was seen many times. V usage is TRBV4-2 and J usage is TRBJ1-2; tentatively, D is TRBD1 (6 bases). Germline values: CDR1 LGHNA, CDR2 YNFKEQ. The V end was cut by 2 bases, the J end by 2 bases, with 9 bases between. This CDR3 contains 14 residues. In nucleotides, the CDR3 is TGTGCCAGCAGCCAAAGGGACACAAACTATGGCTACACCTTC. Translating it yields CASSQRDTNYGYTF.

This clonotype was recorded many times. This chain connects TRBV12-3 or TRBV12-4 to TRBJ2-7; 10 nucleotides align to TRBD1. The CDR3 covers 15 residues. V lost 6 bases to trimming and J lost 4 bases; unmatched junction nucleotides: 9. The CDR3 DNA reads as TGTGCCAGCAGGCTTCGAGGGACAGGGGTGTACGAGCAGTACTTC. Amino acid sequence: CASRLRGTGVYEQYF.

The chain combines TRBV20-1 with TRBJ2-1; 11 bases are shared with TRBD2. The V segment lost 4 bases and the J segment 3 bases; nucleotides outside the gene matches: 5. Germline CDR1 and CDR2: DFQATT and SNEGSKA (reference sequence). The CDR3 contains 15 residues. The CDR3 is CSAITSGRGYNEQFF. Here the CDR3 DNA reads TGCAGTGCTATCACTAGCGGGAGAGGCTACAATGAGCAGTTCTTC.

This clonotype showed up many times. The junction does not match germline at one end; this may be a read error. The chain carries TRBV6-1 and TRBJ2-3; TRBD2 matches at 9 bases. In germline, CDR1 is MNHNS, CDR2 SASEGT. CDR3 length: 17 amino acids. This CDR3 is CAISEARGRAGTDTQYF. CDR3 nucleotides: TGTGCCATCAGTGAAGCCCGCGGGAGGGCCGGCACAGATACGCAGTATTTT.

This clonotype has a handful of counts. The V and J genes are TRBV7-3 and TRBJ1-2; perhaps TRBD1 as D (6 bases). V lost 2 bases and J lost 4, with 14 bases in between. Germline CDR1 and CDR2: SGHTA and FQGTGA. The CDR3 covers 15 residues. The CDR3 coding sequence is TGTGCCAGCAGCTTAGGTGCAGGGGACATCTATGGCTACACCTTC. This codes for CASSLGAGDIYGYTF.

This clonotype was seen at least ten times. This sequence joins TRBV27 and TRBJ1-1; 7 nucleotides align to TRBD1. J was trimmed by 1 base and V by 3 bases; bases with no gene match: 11. Germline V gene data show CDR1 as MNHEY and CDR2 as SMNVEV (reference sequence). This CDR3 is built from 17 residues. The CDR3 is CASSFRYTGAENTEAFF. The CDR3 bases are TGTGCCAGCAGTTTTAGATACACAGGGGCGGAGAACACTGAAGCTTTCTTT.

This clonotype was detected many times. This chain joins TRBV21-1 and TRBJ2-7; the table's D call TRBD2 went unverified against the DNA. TRBV21-1 corresponds to a pseudogene. The CDR3 is made up of 20 amino acids. Here the CDR3 DNA reads TGTGCCAGCAGCAAAGACCCGGACAGGGGACCGGGACTAGTGTTCTACGAGCAGTACGTC. Its protein is CASSKDPDRGPGLVFYEQYV.

At least ten counts were recorded for this clonotype. The chain couples TRBV6-5 to TRBJ1-5, with a weak D call TRBD1 (5 bases). CDR1 MNHEY and CDR2 SVGAGI come from the germline V gene. Trimming took 1 base from V and 3 from J, leaving 10 bases between them. The CDR3 consists of 15 residues. The CDR3 reads CASSYWGDSNQPQHF. CDR3 DNA sequence: TGTGCCAGCAGTTACTGGGGGGACTCCAATCAGCCCCAGCATTTT.

This clonotype has at least ten counts. The gene calls are TRBV9 and TRBJ1-1, with a tentative D call TRBD1 (6 bases). In germline, CDR1 is SGDLS, CDR2 YYNGEE. The CDR3 is 14 residues long. V lost 3 bases and J lost 3, with 12 bases in between. CDR3 nucleotides: TGTGCCAGCAGCGCGGGGGCGGAAGACACTGAAGCTTTCTTT. As protein: CASSAGAEDTEAFF.

This clonotype showed up many times. V and J are TRBV5-1 and TRBJ2-1, with 10 nucleotides matching TRBD2. There are 15 residues in the CDR3. Germline loops: CDR1 SGHRS, CDR2 YFSETQ. Unmatched junction bases numbered 3, after V lost 2 bases and J lost 4 bases. CDR3: CASSFSSGSYNEQFF. CDR3 coding DNA: TGCGCCAGCAGCTTCTCTAGCGGGAGTTACAATGAGCAGTTCTTC.

The table lists this clonotype with many counts. V usage is TRBV12-3 or TRBV12-4 and J usage is TRBJ2-1; the D is unclear. Trimming shortened V by 1 base and J by 3 bases, and 10 bases separated the two germline ends. The CDR3 totals 15 residues. CDR3 nucleotides: TGTGCCAGCAGTTTAGGAGACACGATCTACAATGAGCAGTTCTTC. Its translation is CASSLGDTIYNEQFF.

This clonotype was detected ten times or more. V gene TRBV10-3 combines with J gene TRBJ2-7, with TRBD1 matching 9 bases. V was pared by 6 bases and J by 5 bases, with 2 bases of the junction left unmatched. There are 12 residues in the CDR3. The V gene's germline CDR1 is ENHRY and CDR2 SYGVKD. The CDR3 DNA is TGTGCCATCAGAGGGACAGGGAACGAGCAGTACTTC. It is translated as CAIRGTGNEQYF.

The sample holds many counts of this clonotype. The rearrangement joins TRBV6-1 to TRBJ2-5; D may be TRBD1 (5 bases). Trimming removed 7 bases from V and 4 bases from J, with 13 bases in between. CDR3 size: 13 residues. CDR1 is MNHNS and CDR2 is SASEGT in the germline V gene. This CDR3 reads CASNLYQGETQYF. The CDR3 DNA reads TGTGCCAGCAACCTCTACCAGGGAGAGACCCAGTACTTC.

In its sample, this clonotype was seen many times. The chain carries TRBV5-1 and TRBJ1-2; maybe TRBD1 (5 bases). The CDR3 totals 14 residues. Trimming shortened V by 3 bases and J by 4 bases, and 13 bases separated the two germline ends. Germline V gives CDR1 SGHRS, CDR2 YFSETQ. The CDR3 sequence: CASSWATGGYGYTF. In DNA form, the CDR3 reads TGCGCCAGCAGCTGGGCCACGGGGGGCTATGGCTACACCTTC. Full variable domain (outside the CDR3, taken from reference TRBV5-1 and TRBJ1-2): KAGVTQTPRYLIKTRGQQVTLSCSPISGHRSVSWYQQTPGQGLQFLFEYFSETQRNKGNFPGRFSGRQFSNSRSEMNVSTLELGDSALYLCASSWATGGYGYTFGSGTRLTVV.

CDR3 amino acids: CSARGDLKVQETQYF. The CDR3 DNA is TGCAGTGCTAGAGGGGACCTGAAGGTCCAAGAGACCCAGTACTTC. This chain uses TRBV20-1 with TRBJ2-5, with D possibly called TRBD1 or TRBD2 (5 bases each). The CDR3 covers 15 residues. Germline V CDR1 and CDR2: DFQATT, SNEGSKA (reference sequence). Deletions cut 1 base from V and 1 base from J, with 13 bases between.

There are a few counts of this clonotype. CDR3 residues: CASSQASGRALNTGELFF. CDR3 nucleotides: TGCGCCAGCAGCCAAGCTAGCGGGAGGGCCTTGAACACCGGGGAGCTGTTTTTT. This chain uses TRBV4-1 with TRBJ2-2, with TRBD2 matching 12 bases. CDR1 is MGHRA, CDR2 YSYEKL, per germline. Trimming removed 1 base from V and 1 base from J; junction bases left unmatched: 4. This CDR3 has 18 amino acids.

The chain carries TRBV15 and TRBJ2-7, with D possibly TRBD2 on 6 matching bases. CDR1 is LNHNV and CDR2 is YYDKDF in the germline V gene (reference sequence). The CDR3 has 16 residues. Between the trimmed V and J ends, which lost 1 base and 2 bases, there was a span of 15 bases. The CDR3 nucleotides are TGTGCCACCAGCAGAGGGTTGGCTAGCGCGACCTACGAGCAGTACGTC. Translated: CATSRGLASATYEQYV.

Note on this clonotype: This could be a read error, since a much larger clone is one nucleotide away. The chain joins TRBV29-1 to TRBJ2-1; no clear D gene. The CDR3 is 13 residues long. With 5 bases removed from V and 10 bases from J, the gap between germline ends came to 18 bases. Germline-derived CDR1 and CDR2 are SQVTM and ANQGSEA. This CDR3 is CSVRGQGLLEQFF. CDR3 sequence (DNA): TGCAGCGTTCGTGGTCAAGGATTACTCGAGCAGTTCTTC.

This clonotype was detected ten times or more. V gene TRBV29-1 combines with J gene TRBJ2-7, with a tentative D call TRBD2 (5 bases). V lost 6 bases and J lost 0, with 9 bases in between. The CDR3 extends over 12 amino acids. The germline V gene encodes CDR1 SQVTM and CDR2 ANQGSEA. For the CDR3, the DNA is TGCAGCGTCCGAGGGCTCTCCTACGAGCAGTACTTC. Residues: CSVRGLSYEQYF.